This TCR beta chain was found in a study of breast tumors, draining lymph nodes, adjacent tissues. The germline V and J ends were trimmed by 5 bases and 3 bases, with 13 bases remaining between them. The CDR3 is 14 residues long. Looked up from germline, CDR1 is MNHNS and CDR2 is SASEGT. TCRdb analysed the multiplex PCR reads with MiXCR anew, one entry per CDR3 protein. The table shows tens of thousands of distinct CDR3 sequences, with under 30% occurring only once. The sample holds a few counts of this clonotype. Its antigen remains unidentified. Study-wide results and caveats: Data only fit, rather than demonstrated, lymph node origin of most tumor T cells. Compared with basal-like, luminal-like tumors shared significantly more repertoire with nontumor tissue. Data fit most tumor T cells coming from lymph node, expanding in tumor.

This sequence was found in a female donor with breast cancer. Some clones in this sample may be carry-over from other donors' samples. This sequence joins TRBV6-1 and TRBJ1-2; D may be TRBD1 (6 bases). Sequenced sample: breast tumor tissue. In DNA, the CDR3 is TGTGCCAGCAGTCGAGGGGGGGAGGACTATGGCTACACCTTC. It yields the protein CASSRGGEDYGYTF.